Listed here are 6 T cell receptor beta chains from one sample, sequenced in a study of CD8 T cells in ankylosing spondylitis. Broader study findings: Among TCR beta sequences, a motif of under ten highly homologous variants appeared characteristic of ankylosing spondylitis blood.

The antigens for these receptors are not known. TCRdb recomputed calls from the 5' RACE reads with MiXCR, one row per CDR3 protein. Of under 550,000 distinct CDR3 sequences in the sample, 20% to 30% were seen once. The sample taken for sequencing was blood, either unsorted or a sorted T cell fraction (not recorded which). These receptor sequences come from a male donor with ankylosing spondylitis.

The chain has TRBV28 and TRBJ2-7; tentative D call: TRBD1 (6 bases). This CDR3 has 14 amino acids. Deletions cut 4 bases from V and 3 bases from J, with 13 bases between. Germline V gene lookup returns CDR1 MDHEN and CDR2 SYDVKM. As DNA, the CDR3 is TGTGCCAGCAGTTCGGGGACATACAACTACGAGCAGTACGTC. Residues: CASSSGTYNYEQYV.

The V and J genes are TRBV2 and TRBJ2-2, with D unclear. The germline V gene encodes CDR1 SNHLY and CDR2 FYNNEI. Trimming took off 2 bases at V and 1 base at J, with 5 bases between the two ends. This CDR3 is built from 14 residues. The CDR3: CASSESRNTGELFF. In nucleotides, the CDR3 is TGTGCCAGCAGTGAATCCAGGAACACCGGGGAGCTGTTTTTT.

J is TRBJ2-1 and V is TRBV29-1, with no clear D. Trimming removed 3 bases from V and 0 bases from J, with 6 bases in between. This CDR3 has 13 amino acids. Per the germline V gene, CDR1 is SQVTM and CDR2 is ANQGSEA. For the CDR3, the DNA is TGCAGCGTTGACAGGAGCTCCTACAATGAGCAGTTCTTC. It yields the protein CSVDRSSYNEQFF.

This chain uses TRBV7-7 with TRBJ2-1, with 7 positions matching TRBD1. After removal of 5 bases from V and 9 bases from J, the junction contained 7 bases not matched to a gene. The germline V gene encodes CDR1 SSHAT and CDR2 FNYEAQ (reference sequence). The CDR3 has 13 residues. The CDR3, as DNA: TGTGCCAGCAGCCCACAGACAGGGAGTGAGCAGTTCTTC. This sequence encodes CASSPQTGSEQFF.

V gene TRBV20-1 combines with J gene TRBJ2-1; TRBD2 matches 7 bases. The V gene end was trimmed by 0 bases and the J gene end by 0 bases; junction bases not matched to a gene: 8. This CDR3 is 17 amino acids long. Germline V CDR1 and CDR2: DFQATT, SNEGSKA (reference sequence). The CDR3 DNA follows: TGCAGTGCTAGAGATCATGGAGCGGGGAGCTCCTACAATGAGCAGTTCTTC. Translating gives CSARDHGAGSSYNEQFF.

This clonotype has ten or more counts. The rearrangement uses TRBV10-2 and TRBJ1-1; no clear D. Deletions cut 7 bases from V and 1 base from J, with 19 bases between. The CDR3 has 16 residues. CDR1 is WSHSY, CDR2 SAAADI, per germline. CDR3 in amino acids: CASTPGWPFRNTEAFF. The CDR3 DNA reads TGCGCCAGCACCCCTGGGTGGCCTTTCAGGAACACTGAAGCTTTCTTT.